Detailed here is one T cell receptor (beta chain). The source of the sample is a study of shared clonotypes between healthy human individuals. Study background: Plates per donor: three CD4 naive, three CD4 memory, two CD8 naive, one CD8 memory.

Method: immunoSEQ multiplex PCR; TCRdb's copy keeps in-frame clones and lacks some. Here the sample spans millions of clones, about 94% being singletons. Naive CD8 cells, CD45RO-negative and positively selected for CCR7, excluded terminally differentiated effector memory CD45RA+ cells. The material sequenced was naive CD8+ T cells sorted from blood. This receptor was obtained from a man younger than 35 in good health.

CDR3 bases: TGTGCCAGCAGCCTCAGCAGGGACTCTGGGGCCAACGTCCTGACTTTC. Residues: CASSLSRDSGANVLTF. The chain is built from TRBV9 and TRBJ2-6; weak D call: TRBD1 (5 bases). The V gene lost 4 bases and the J gene lost 0 bases, with 11 bases spanning the gap. Germline V gives CDR1 SGDLS, CDR2 YYNGEE. The CDR3 covers 16 residues. Together with reference TRBV9 and TRBJ2-6, the CDR3 gives the full variable domain: DSGVTQTPKHLITATGQRVTLRCSPRSGDLSVYWYQQSLDQGLQFLIQYYNGEERAKGNILERFSAQQFPDLHSELNLSSLELGDSALYFCASSLSRDSGANVLTFGAGSRLTVL.